Each of the 15 T cell receptor beta chains below was sequenced from the same sample in a study of blood T cell repertoires in COVID-19. Profiling relied on immunoSEQ multiplex PCR, and the TCRdb table lists in-frame clones only, not all of them. The repertoire holds over 70,000 clones, with roughly 78% as singletons. The sequenced sample was peripheral blood. The receptors were gathered from a woman aged 80 or over with acute or convalescent COVID-19.

This chain uses TRBV6-5 with TRBJ2-5; TRBD1 matches 8 bases. The CDR3 has 15 amino acids. From germline, CDR1 is MNHEY and CDR2 SVGAGI. Losses at the gene ends were 0 bases for V and 5 bases for J; bases not matched to a gene: 5. The CDR3 spells CASSYSKTGAETQYF. In nucleotides, the CDR3 is TGTGCCAGCAGTTACTCAAAGACAGGGGCGGAGACCCAGTACTTC.

The chain combines TRBV7-2 with TRBJ1-5; 11 positions match TRBD1. This CDR3 has 16 residues. The germline V gene has CDR1 SGHTA and CDR2 FQGNSA. Trimming at V came to 5 bases and at J to 5 bases, leaving 8 bases not matched to a gene. DNA for the CDR3: TGTGCCAGCAGCCCGAGGACAGGGGGCAATCATCAGCCCCAGCATTTT. Protein product: CASSPRTGGNHQPQHF.

The chain couples TRBV20-1 to TRBJ1-5; no reliable D call. There are 15 residues in the CDR3. Per germline, CDR1 DFQATT and CDR2 SNEGSKA (reference sequence). V was shortened by 3 bases and J by 1 base, with 13 bases between the two germline ends. The CDR3 spells CSASNRVSSNQPQHF. Written as DNA, the CDR3 is TGCAGTGCTAGTAACCGGGTCTCAAGCAATCAGCCCCAGCATTTT.

The V call is TRBV7-8, the J call TRBJ1-2, with D perhaps TRBD1 (5 bases). The CDR3 sequence is 13 residues long. Trimming took off 6 bases at V and 7 bases at J, with 15 bases between the two ends. The germline V gene has CDR1 SGHVS and CDR2 FQNEAQ. The CDR3 sequence is CASSILQGAGYTF. The CDR3 DNA is TGTGCCAGCAGTATTCTTCAGGGTGCTGGCTACACCTTC.

The rearrangement uses TRBV6-2 or TRBV6-3 and TRBJ1-5, with D uncertain. The germline V and J ends were trimmed by 6 bases and 4 bases, with 7 bases remaining between them. Germline CDR1 reads MNHEY; CDR2 reads SVGEGT. This CDR3 spans 12 amino acids. CDR3 protein: CASSKRNQPQHF. The CDR3 nucleotides are TGTGCCAGCAGCAAGAGGAATCAGCCCCAGCATTTT.

The chain recombines TRBV27 with TRBJ2-3; 7 bases agree with TRBD2. Germline V gene sequence: CDR1 MNHEY, CDR2 SMNVEV (reference sequence). The length of the CDR3 is 16 residues. V lost 1 base and J lost 0; bases outside the gene matches: 4. This chain's CDR3 is CASSLFTAGSTDTQYF. As DNA, the CDR3 is TGTGCCAGCAGTTTATTTACAGCGGGGAGCACAGATACGCAGTATTTT.

V gene TRBV25-1 combines with J gene TRBJ2-7; 10 bases fit TRBD1. This CDR3 has 15 amino acids. V gave up 4 bases and J gave up 2 bases; unmatched junction bases: 5. Germline V gene sequence: CDR1 MGHDK, CDR2 SYGVNS. The CDR3, as DNA: TGTGCCAGCAGTGGGATTGGGACAGGGGCCTACGAGCAGTACTTC. Its translation: CASSGIGTGAYEQYF.

This chain links TRBV3-1 (or the pseudogene TRBV3-2) with TRBJ2-7; 8 bases align to TRBD2. Unmatched junction bases numbered 4, after V lost 0 bases and J lost 3 bases. Germline V gene data show CDR1 as LGHDT and CDR2 as YNNKEL (reference sequence). CDR3 size: 15 residues. The CDR3 nucleotides read TGTGCCAGCAGCCAAGATCACGGGAGGGGCTACGAGCAGTACTTC. Protein: CASSQDHGRGYEQYF.

The V call is TRBV3-1 (or the pseudogene TRBV3-2), the J call TRBJ1-1; TRBD1 matches 10 bases. J was trimmed by 5 bases and V by 3 bases; bases with no gene match: 3. From germline, CDR1 is LGHDT and CDR2 YNNKEL (reference sequence). The CDR3 has 14 residues. The chain's CDR3 is CASSQRGQGTEAFF. The DNA of the CDR3 is TGTGCCAGCAGCCAGAGGGGACAGGGGACTGAAGCTTTCTTT.

The chain is built from TRBV18 and TRBJ1-5; maybe TRBD1 (5 bases). From germline, CDR1 is KGHSH and CDR2 LQKENI. This CDR3 comprises 12 residues. The V and J ends lost 3 bases and 14 bases respectively, with 14 bases between them. Here the CDR3 DNA reads TGTGCCAGCTCACCCGAAAGCGGGGCCAAGCATTTT. Encoded protein: CASSPESGAKHF.

The chain combines TRBV9 with TRBJ2-1, with 9 bases fitting TRBD2. V lost 4 bases and J lost 4; bases outside the gene matches: 6. The CDR3 is made up of 15 amino acids. Germline V CDR1 and CDR2: SGDLS, YYNGEE. The DNA for the CDR3 is TGTGCCAGCAGCCCCACGGGACTAGCTTACAATGAGCAGTTCTTC. Its protein is CASSPTGLAYNEQFF.

The chain recombines TRBV19 with TRBJ2-7; 9 nucleotides agree with TRBD1. CDR3 length: 17 residues. J was trimmed by 1 base and V by 4 bases; bases with no gene match: 11. The germline V gene encodes CDR1 LNHDA and CDR2 SQIVND (reference sequence). The DNA of the CDR3 is TGTGCCAGTAGTAACCCTACCCCGGGACAGGGATCCTACGAGCAGTACTTC. It encodes CASSNPTPGQGSYEQYF.

The chain couples TRBV18 to TRBJ2-7; TRBD2 might be the D (6 bases). The CDR3 length is 13 residues. In germline, CDR1 is KGHSH, CDR2 LQKENI. With 5 bases removed from V and 2 bases from J, the gap between germline ends came to 10 bases. CDR3 sequence reads: CASSGTSTYEQYF. The CDR3 coding sequence is TGTGCCAGCTCAGGGACTTCCACCTACGAGCAGTACTTC.

A word on this clone: The sample has other DNA sequences that encode this CDR3 too. The gene calls are TRBV5-1 and TRBJ1-4, with D perhaps TRBD1 (5 bases). CDR3 length: 14 amino acids. Trimming took 2 bases from V and 3 from J, leaving 8 bases between them. Germline CDR1 and CDR2: SGHRS and YFSETQ. CDR3 protein: CASSFGGANEKLFF. The CDR3 nucleotides read TGCGCCAGCAGCTTTGGAGGGGCTAATGAAAAACTGTTTTTT.

As to this clone: A much larger clone lies a single base off, so this may be a read error. This chain connects TRBV2 to TRBJ2-2, with D perhaps TRBD2 (5 bases). This CDR3 region has 14 residues. Germline CDR1 SNHLY, CDR2 FYNNEI. Trimming took off 5 bases at V and 0 bases at J, with 7 bases between the two ends. Here the CDR3 reads CASSNGANTGELFF. The CDR3 DNA follows: TGTGCCAGCAGTAACGGGGCGAACACCGGGGAGCTGTTTTTT.